The 24 T cell receptor beta chains below were found in one sample sequenced in a study of T cell repertoires in cytomegalovirus infection (dated 2019 in TCRdb). The sequencing machine was an Illumina HiSeq 1500. TCRdb handled the public reads itself, with Q25 trimming in fastp and clone calling in MiXCR, and kept productive beta chains. Rows are combined by CDR3 protein, so each entry shows the most common genes and DNA. The sample includes 310,000 or so distinct CDR3 sequences, with 9.6% observed a single time. The top ten clonotypes cover over 2.5% of the sample. The sequenced sample was PBMCs. These receptors were collected from a human donor in good health (CMV status not recorded). Some clones in this sample may be carry-over from other donors' samples.

In the case of this clonotype: This clone may be a read error of a much larger clone one base away. The chain couples TRBV27 to TRBJ2-1, with 7 bases that match TRBD2. Germline loops: CDR1 MNHEY, CDR2 SMNVEV (reference sequence). V shed 8 bases and J 6 bases; nucleotides not matched to a gene: 4. The CDR3 length is 12 residues. The CDR3 nucleotides read TGTGCCAGCGGTTGGGGGGGCAATGAGCAGTTCTTC. Translating gives CASGWGGNEQFF.

The table lists this clonotype with many counts. V gene TRBV2 combines with J gene TRBJ2-3; 9 nucleotides agree with TRBD2. V lost 2 bases, J lost 5 bases, and 5 bases stayed unmatched. CDR1 is SNHLY and CDR2 is FYNNEI in the germline V gene. This CDR3 is 15 amino acids long. CDR3 sequence reads: CASSERVAGVDTQYF. CDR3 nucleotides: TGTGCCAGCAGTGAACGAGTAGCGGGGGTAGATACGCAGTATTTT.

The chain couples TRBV20-1 to TRBJ1-5; unclear D gene. Germline V gene lookup returns CDR1 DFQATT and CDR2 SNEGSKA (reference sequence). Trimming shortened V by 1 base and J by 7 bases, and 17 bases separated the two germline ends. The CDR3 is 15 residues long. As DNA, the CDR3 is TGCAGTGCTAGAGTCCCGTGGGAGCGGGCCCAGCCCCAGCATTTT. Residues: CSARVPWERAQPQHF.

This clonotype was found many times. The J gene is TRBJ1-1, the V gene TRBV15; D unclear. Per the germline V gene, CDR1 is LNHNV and CDR2 is YYDKDF (reference sequence). V was cut by 1 base and J by 4 bases, with 4 bases left in between. This CDR3 is built from 12 residues. CDR3 in DNA: TGTGCCACCAGCAGAGTAGGCACTGAAGCTTTCTTT. Residues: CATSRVGTEAFF.

This clonotype was counted at least ten times. The chain is built from TRBV15 and TRBJ2-3, with 9 positions matching TRBD2. The CDR3 spans 16 residues. V shed 5 bases and J 2 bases; nucleotides not matched to a gene: 8. In germline, CDR1 is LNHNV, CDR2 YYDKDF (reference sequence). CDR3 bases: TGTGCCACCAGCCTCGGGGGCGGGGGGGCCACAGATACGCAGTATTTT. This sequence encodes CATSLGGGGATDTQYF.

This clonotype was counted many times. The chain employs TRBV20-1 and TRBJ2-1; TRBD2 matches 7 bases. The CDR3 sequence is 11 residues long. V shed 2 bases and J 13 bases; nucleotides not matched to a gene: 5. Germline CDR1 DFQATT, CDR2 SNEGSKA (reference sequence). The CDR3 DNA follows: TGCAGTGCTAGAATGCGGGAGCTACAGTTCTTC. It yields the protein CSARMRELQFF.

This clonotype was counted many times. The chain uses TRBV29-1 and TRBJ1-2; D is ambiguous. V lost 7 bases and J lost 5, with 14 bases in between. This CDR3 is 12 amino acids long. The germline V gene encodes CDR1 SQVTM and CDR2 ANQGSEA. The CDR3 reads CSAVGDSYGYTF. CDR3 DNA sequence: TGCAGCGCGGTGGGAGATTCGTATGGCTACACCTTC.

DNA for the CDR3: TGTGCCAGCAGGTTCAGTCGGGGTCCCGGCTACACCTTC. Translating gives CASRFSRGPGYTF. This chain joins TRBV28 and TRBJ1-2; the D is unclear. Germline V gene data show CDR1 as MDHEN and CDR2 as SYDVKM. The CDR3 has 13 residues. The V and J ends lost 6 bases and 8 bases respectively, with 16 bases between them.

A word on this clonotype: This clone may be a read error of a much larger clone one base away. The chain combines TRBV7-8 with TRBJ1-1; D gene unclear. Per the germline V gene, CDR1 is SGHVS and CDR2 is FQNEAQ. This CDR3 comprises 15 residues. Here the CDR3 reads CVSSLLPSMNTEAFF. DNA of the CDR3: TGTGTCAGCAGCTTACTTCCCTCCATGAACACTGAAGCTTTCTTT.

This clonotype was seen ten or more times. The chain combines TRBV19 with TRBJ2-2, with TRBD1 matching 7 bases. The CDR3 totals 15 residues. With 5 bases clipped from V and 4 bases from J, the junction kept 7 bases outside the gene matches. Germline V gene lookup returns CDR1 LNHDA and CDR2 SQIVND (reference sequence). The chain's CDR3 is CASSPWDSGTGELFF. CDR3 DNA: TGTGCCAGTAGTCCCTGGGACAGCGGCACCGGGGAGCTGTTTTTT.

The chain combines TRBV2 with TRBJ2-7; TRBD1 aligns across 7 bases. The CDR3 contains 13 residues. V lost 8 bases, J lost 7 bases, and 11 bases stayed unmatched. Germline-derived CDR1 and CDR2 are SNHLY and FYNNEI. The CDR3 reads CASRPTGMGEQYF. The DNA of the CDR3 is TGTGCCAGCCGACCGACAGGGATGGGAGAGCAGTACTTC.

This clonotype was found many times. The chain has TRBV28 and TRBJ1-1; D possibly corresponds to TRBD1 (5 bases). From germline, CDR1 is MDHEN and CDR2 SYDVKM. V lost 5 bases to trimming and J lost 3 bases, with 16 bases between them. This CDR3 region has 15 residues. CDR3 DNA sequence: TGTGCCAGCAGTATTGGGGCCAGGGCGGACACTGAAGCTTTCTTT. Amino acid sequence: CASSIGARADTEAFF.

This clonotype was counted many times. The chain is built from TRBV5-4 and TRBJ2-1; D possibly corresponds to TRBD1 (6 bases). This CDR3 is 16 amino acids long. Germline V gives CDR1 SGHNT, CDR2 YYREEE (reference sequence). Deletions cut 0 bases from V and 6 bases from J, with 16 bases between. CDR3 DNA: TGTGCCAGCAGCTTGGCCCGAGGGGGTGGGAGCAATGAGCAGTTCTTC. It is translated as CASSLARGGGSNEQFF. The whole variable domain, remainder taken from reference TRBV5-4 and TRBJ2-1, is ETGVTQSPTHLIKTRGQQVTLRCSSQSGHNTVSWYQQALGQGPQFIFQYYREEENGRGNFPPRFSGLQFPNYSSELNVNALELDDSALYLCASSLARGGGSNEQFFGPGTRLTVL.

This clonotype was detected ten times or more. The rearrangement links TRBV14 to TRBJ1-1; TRBD1 matches 7 bases. This CDR3 has 16 residues. CDR1 and CDR2 (germline): SGHDN, FVKESK. V shed 2 bases and J 3 bases; nucleotides not matched to a gene: 9. The CDR3 DNA follows: TGTGCCAGCAGCCAAAAGCTTACAACAGGGGACACTGAAGCTTTCTTT. This translates into CASSQKLTTGDTEAFF.

This clonotype has ten or more counts. The gene calls are TRBV20-1 and TRBJ2-2; D is possibly TRBD2 (5 bases). Deletions cut 4 bases from V and 6 bases from J, with 12 bases between. The CDR3 is made up of 13 amino acids. The germline V gene has CDR1 DFQATT and CDR2 SNEGSKA (reference sequence). The CDR3 loop is CSATLGGPGELFF. As DNA, the CDR3 is TGCAGTGCTACACTCGGAGGACCCGGGGAGCTGTTTTTT.

This clonotype has a count of ten or more. The rearrangement uses TRBV20-1 and TRBJ1-5; D is undetermined. This CDR3 contains 15 residues. The germline gives CDR1 DFQATT, CDR2 SNEGSKA (reference sequence). V was trimmed by 3 bases and J by 2 bases, leaving 14 bases between them. The CDR3 reads CSARPDPGGNQPQHF. CDR3 coding DNA: TGCAGTGCTAGGCCGGACCCTGGGGGCAATCAGCCCCAGCATTTT.

This clonotype occurred many times. V gene TRBV28 combines with J gene TRBJ1-1; no clear D gene. CDR3 length: 13 residues. With 11 bases removed from V and 3 bases from J, the gap between germline ends came to 16 bases. Germline values: CDR1 MDHEN, CDR2 SYDVKM. CDR3 in DNA: TGTGCCGGCGTAAAGGTAATCGACACTGAAGCTTTCTTT. Its translation is CAGVKVIDTEAFF.

This clonotype was detected ten times or more. V gene TRBV20-1 combines with J gene TRBJ2-3; TRBD1 or TRBD2 may be the D gene (5 bases each). Trimming removed 1 base from V and 5 bases from J, with 16 bases in between. Per germline, CDR1 DFQATT and CDR2 SNEGSKA (reference sequence). The CDR3 is 15 amino acids. The CDR3 loop reads CSARAGAGRRDTQYF. The CDR3 DNA follows: TGCAGTGCTAGAGCTGGGGCGGGCCGGCGAGATACGCAGTATTTT.

This clonotype has ten or more counts. The chain uses TRBV12-3 or TRBV12-4 and TRBJ2-1; D may be TRBD1 (5 bases). Trimming shortened V by 6 bases and J by 5 bases, and 11 bases separated the two germline ends. This CDR3 is built from 13 residues. The DNA for the CDR3 is TGTGCCAGCAGGGACACTGAAAACAATGAGCAGTTCTTC. Translating it yields CASRDTENNEQFF.

This chain links TRBV11-2 with TRBJ2-3; D is possibly TRBD1 (5 bases). Germline V gene sequence: CDR1 SGHAT, CDR2 FQNNGV. The V gene lost 1 base and the J gene lost 6 bases, with 14 bases spanning the gap. The CDR3 length is 15 residues. In nucleotides, the CDR3 is TGTGCCAGCAGCTTAGGGGGCCCGCCGATTGATACGCAGTATTTT. This encodes CASSLGGPPIDTQYF. Full variable domain (outside the CDR3, taken from reference TRBV11-2 and TRBJ2-3): EAGVAQSPRYKIIEKRQSVAFWCNPISGHATLYWYQQILGQGPKLLIQFQNNGVVDDSQLPKDRFSAERLKGVDSTLKIQPAKLEDSAVYLCASSLGGPPIDTQYFGPGTRLTVL.

This clonotype has a count of ten or more. This rearrangement joins TRBV6-6 to TRBJ2-1, with D unclear. The CDR3 has 17 residues. Per germline, CDR1 MNHNY and CDR2 SVGAGI (reference sequence). V shed 2 bases and J shed 0 bases, with 14 bases lying between them. DNA for the CDR3: TGTGCCAGCAGTTACGCGCCCCTCGTTAGCTCCTACAATGAGCAGTTCTTC. Translation gives CASSYAPLVSSYNEQFF.

This clonotype was counted ten times or more. V is TRBV10-3 and J is TRBJ2-1; 13 bases line up with TRBD2. Germline values: CDR1 ENHRY, CDR2 SYGVKD. V was clipped by 0 bases and J by 7 bases; unmatched bases: 3. CDR3 length: 16 residues. For the CDR3, the DNA is TGTGCCATCAGTGAGTCGACTAGCGGGGGGCTTAATGAGCAGTTCTTC. It codes for CAISESTSGGLNEQFF.

In this sample, this clonotype turned up many times. The chain links TRBV6-5 to TRBJ1-5; TRBD1 matches 9 bases. The V segment lost 2 bases and the J segment 3 bases; nucleotides outside the gene matches: 2. In germline, CDR1 is MNHEY, CDR2 SVGAGI. This CDR3 is built from 15 residues. As DNA, the CDR3 is TGTGCCAGCAGTTACGGGACAGGGAACAATCAGCCCCAGCATTTT. Translated, it gives CASSYGTGNNQPQHF.

In its sample, this clonotype was seen many times. The chain is built from TRBV12-3 or TRBV12-4 and TRBJ2-1; D might be TRBD1 or TRBD2, each matching 6 bases. CDR3 length equals 15 residues. With 3 bases removed from V and 5 bases from J, the gap between germline ends came to 14 bases. Written as DNA, the CDR3 is TGTGCCAGCAGTTTGGGCGGGACAATAAACAATGAGCAGTTCTTC. Translating it yields CASSLGGTINNEQFF.